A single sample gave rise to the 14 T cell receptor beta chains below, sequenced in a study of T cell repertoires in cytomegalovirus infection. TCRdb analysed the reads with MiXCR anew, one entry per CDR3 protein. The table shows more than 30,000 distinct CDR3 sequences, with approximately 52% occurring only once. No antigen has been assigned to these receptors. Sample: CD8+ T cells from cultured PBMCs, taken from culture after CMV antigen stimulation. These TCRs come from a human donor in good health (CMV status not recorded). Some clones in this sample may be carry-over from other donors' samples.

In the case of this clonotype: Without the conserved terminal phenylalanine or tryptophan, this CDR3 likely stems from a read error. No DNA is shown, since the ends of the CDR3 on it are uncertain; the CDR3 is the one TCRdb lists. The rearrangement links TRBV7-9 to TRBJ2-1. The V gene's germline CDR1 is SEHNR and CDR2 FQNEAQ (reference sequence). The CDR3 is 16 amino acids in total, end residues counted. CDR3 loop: CASSLLGISTYNDLFY.

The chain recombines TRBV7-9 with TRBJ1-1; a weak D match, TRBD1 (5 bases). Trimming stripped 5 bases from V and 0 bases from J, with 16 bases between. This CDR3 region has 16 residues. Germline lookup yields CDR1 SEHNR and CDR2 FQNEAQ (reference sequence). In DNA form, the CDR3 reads TGTGCCAGCAGCCCGGGGCGGGGAGCCTTGAACACTGAAGCTTTCTTT. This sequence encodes CASSPGRGALNTEAFF.

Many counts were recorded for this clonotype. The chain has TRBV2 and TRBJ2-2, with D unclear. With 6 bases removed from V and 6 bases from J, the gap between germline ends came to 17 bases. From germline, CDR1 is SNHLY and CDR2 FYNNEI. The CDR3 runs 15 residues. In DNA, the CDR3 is TGTGCCAGCAGCGCCCAACAGCTTAGCTCCGGGGAGCTGTTTTTT. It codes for CASSAQQLSSGELFF.

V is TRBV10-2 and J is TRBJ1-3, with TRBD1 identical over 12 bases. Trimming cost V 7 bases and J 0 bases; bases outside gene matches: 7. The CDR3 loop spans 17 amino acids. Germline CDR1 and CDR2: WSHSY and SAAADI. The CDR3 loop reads CASTPGQGASSGNTIYF. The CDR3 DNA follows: TGCGCCAGCACCCCGGGACAGGGGGCTAGCTCTGGAAACACCATATATTTT.

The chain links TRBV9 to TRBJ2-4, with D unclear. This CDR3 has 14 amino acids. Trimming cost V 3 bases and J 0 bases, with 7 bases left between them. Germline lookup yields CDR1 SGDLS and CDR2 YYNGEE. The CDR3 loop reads CASSEGLAKNIQYF. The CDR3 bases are TGTGCCAGCAGCGAAGGTCTAGCCAAAAACATTCAGTACTTC.

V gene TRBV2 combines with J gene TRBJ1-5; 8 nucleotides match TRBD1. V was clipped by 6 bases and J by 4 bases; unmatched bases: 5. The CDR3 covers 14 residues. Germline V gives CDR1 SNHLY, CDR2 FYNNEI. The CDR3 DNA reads TGTGCCAGCAGCGGGGACAGGATTAATCAGCCCCAGCATTTT. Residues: CASSGDRINQPQHF.

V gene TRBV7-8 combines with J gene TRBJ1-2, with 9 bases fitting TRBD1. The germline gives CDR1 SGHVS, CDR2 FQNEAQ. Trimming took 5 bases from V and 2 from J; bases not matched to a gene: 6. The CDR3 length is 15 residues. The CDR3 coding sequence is TGTGCCAGCAGCCAAACGGGACAGGGAAACTATGGCTACACCTTC. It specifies CASSQTGQGNYGYTF.

CDR3: CASSLAMDVDTQYF. The CDR3 nucleotides read TGTGCCAGCAGCTTGGCCATGGATGTAGATACGCAGTATTTT. J is TRBJ2-3 and V is TRBV5-5; D is uncertain. This CDR3 comprises 14 residues. Germline loops: CDR1 SGHKS, CDR2 YYEKEE (reference sequence). Between the trimmed V and J ends, which lost 0 bases and 5 bases, there was a span of 10 bases.

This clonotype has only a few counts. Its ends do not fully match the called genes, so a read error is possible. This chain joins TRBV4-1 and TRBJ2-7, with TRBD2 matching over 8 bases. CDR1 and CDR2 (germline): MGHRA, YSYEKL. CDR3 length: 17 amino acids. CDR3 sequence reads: CASSQASGSLIVYEQYF. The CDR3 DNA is TGTGCCAGCAGCCAAGCCAGCGGGAGCCTCATTGTCTACGAGCAGTACTTC.

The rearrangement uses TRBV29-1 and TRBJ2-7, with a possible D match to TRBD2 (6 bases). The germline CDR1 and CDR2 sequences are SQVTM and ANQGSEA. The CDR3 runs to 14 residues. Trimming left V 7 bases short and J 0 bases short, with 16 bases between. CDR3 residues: CSAPAEGSSYEQYF. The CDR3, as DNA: TGCAGCGCCCCGGCGGAGGGTAGCTCCTACGAGCAGTACTTC.

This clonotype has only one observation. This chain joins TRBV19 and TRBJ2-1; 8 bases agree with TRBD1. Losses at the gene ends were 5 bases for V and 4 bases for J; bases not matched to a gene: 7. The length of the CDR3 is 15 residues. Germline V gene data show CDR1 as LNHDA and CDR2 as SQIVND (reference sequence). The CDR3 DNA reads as TGTGCCAGTAGTCTGGACAGGGCTGATTACAATGAGCAGTTCTTC. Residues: CASSLDRADYNEQFF.

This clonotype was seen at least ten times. The CDR3: CASSLAWGLGDFNYGYTF. Here the CDR3 DNA reads TGTGCCAGCAGCTTAGCGTGGGGTTTAGGGGACTTTAACTATGGCTACACCTTC. V usage is TRBV7-8 and J usage is TRBJ1-2; tentatively, D is TRBD1 (5 bases). The CDR3 loop spans 18 amino acids. V was trimmed by 0 bases and J by 1 base, leaving 18 bases between them. Germline-derived CDR1 and CDR2 are SGHVS and FQNEAQ.

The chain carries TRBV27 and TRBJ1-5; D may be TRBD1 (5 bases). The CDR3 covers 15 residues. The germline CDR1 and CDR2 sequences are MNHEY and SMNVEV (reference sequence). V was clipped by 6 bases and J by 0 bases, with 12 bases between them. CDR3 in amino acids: CASRSTGLSNQPQHF. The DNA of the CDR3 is TGTGCCAGCAGATCAACAGGACTTAGCAATCAGCCCCAGCATTTT.

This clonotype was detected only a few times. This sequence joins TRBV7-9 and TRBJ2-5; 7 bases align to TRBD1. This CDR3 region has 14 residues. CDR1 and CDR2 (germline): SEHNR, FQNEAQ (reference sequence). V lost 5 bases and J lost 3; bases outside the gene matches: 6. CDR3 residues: CASSPLTGEETQYF. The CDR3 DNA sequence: TGTGCCAGCAGCCCGCTAACAGGGGAAGAGACCCAGTACTTC.